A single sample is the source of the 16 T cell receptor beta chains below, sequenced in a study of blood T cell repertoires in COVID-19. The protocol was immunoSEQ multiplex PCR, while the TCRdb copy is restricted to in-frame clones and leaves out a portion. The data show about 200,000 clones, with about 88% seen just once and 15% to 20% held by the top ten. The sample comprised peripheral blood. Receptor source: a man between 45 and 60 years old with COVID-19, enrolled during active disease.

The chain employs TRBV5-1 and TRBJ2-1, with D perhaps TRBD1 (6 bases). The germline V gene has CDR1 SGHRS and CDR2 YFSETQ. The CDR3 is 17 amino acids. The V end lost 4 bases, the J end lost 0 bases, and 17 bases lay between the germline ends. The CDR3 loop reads CASSASGGQSSYNEQFF. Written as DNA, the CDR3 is TGCGCCAGCAGCGCCTCCGGAGGACAGAGCTCCTACAATGAGCAGTTCTTC.

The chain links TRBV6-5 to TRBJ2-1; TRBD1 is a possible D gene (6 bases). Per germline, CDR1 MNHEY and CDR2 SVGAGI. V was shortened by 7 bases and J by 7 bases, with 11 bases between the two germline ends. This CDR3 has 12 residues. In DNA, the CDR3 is TGTGCCAGCAACAGGGTAGGAAATGAGCAGTTCTTC. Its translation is CASNRVGNEQFF.

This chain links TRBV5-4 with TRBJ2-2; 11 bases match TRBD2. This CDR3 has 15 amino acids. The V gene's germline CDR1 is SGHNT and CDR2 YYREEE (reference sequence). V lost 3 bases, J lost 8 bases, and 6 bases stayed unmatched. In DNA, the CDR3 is TGTGCCAGCAGCTCTTCTAGCGGGAGGTCAGGGGAGCTGTTTTTT. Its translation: CASSSSSGRSGELFF.

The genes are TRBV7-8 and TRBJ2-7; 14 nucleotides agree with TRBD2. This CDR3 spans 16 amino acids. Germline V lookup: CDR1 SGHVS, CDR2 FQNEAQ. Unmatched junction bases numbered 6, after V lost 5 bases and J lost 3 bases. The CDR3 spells CASSPPGLAGGYEQYF. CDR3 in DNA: TGTGCCAGCAGCCCACCCGGACTAGCGGGAGGCTACGAGCAGTACTTC. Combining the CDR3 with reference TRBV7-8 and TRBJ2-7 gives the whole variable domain GAGVSQSPRYKVAKRGQDVALRCDPISGHVSLFWYQQALGQGPEFLTYFQNEAQLDKSGLPSDRFFAERPEGSVSTLKIQRTQQEDSAVYLCASSPPGLAGGYEQYFGPGTRLTVT.

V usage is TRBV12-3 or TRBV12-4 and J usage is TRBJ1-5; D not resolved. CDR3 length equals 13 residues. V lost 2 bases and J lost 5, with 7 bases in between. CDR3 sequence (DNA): TGTGCCAGCAGTTTATTGGAGTATCAGCCCCAGCATTTT. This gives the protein CASSLLEYQPQHF.

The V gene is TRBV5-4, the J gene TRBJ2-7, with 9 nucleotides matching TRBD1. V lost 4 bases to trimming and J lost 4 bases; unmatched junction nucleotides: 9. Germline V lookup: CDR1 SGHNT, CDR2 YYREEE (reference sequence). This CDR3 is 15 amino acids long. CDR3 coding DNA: TGTGCCAGCAGCCCGATGCGGGACAGGGCATACGAGCAGTACTTC. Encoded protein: CASSPMRDRAYEQYF.

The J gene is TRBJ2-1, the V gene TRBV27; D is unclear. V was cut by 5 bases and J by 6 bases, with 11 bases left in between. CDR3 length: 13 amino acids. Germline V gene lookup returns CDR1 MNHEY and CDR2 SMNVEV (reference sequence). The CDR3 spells CASSPTRANEQFF. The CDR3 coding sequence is TGTGCCAGCAGTCCCACGCGCGCCAATGAGCAGTTCTTC.

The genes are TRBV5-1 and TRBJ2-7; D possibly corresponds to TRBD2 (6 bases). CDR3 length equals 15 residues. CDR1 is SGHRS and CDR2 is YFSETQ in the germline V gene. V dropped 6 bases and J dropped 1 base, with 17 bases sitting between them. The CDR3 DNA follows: TGCGCCAGCAACGACGGGAGAGAGGGATCCTACGAGCAGTACTTC. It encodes CASNDGREGSYEQYF.

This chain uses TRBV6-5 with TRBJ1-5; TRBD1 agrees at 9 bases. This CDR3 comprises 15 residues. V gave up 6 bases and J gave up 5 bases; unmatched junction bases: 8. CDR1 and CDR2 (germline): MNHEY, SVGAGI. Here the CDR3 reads CASSLDRGRDQPQHF. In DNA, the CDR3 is TGTGCCAGCAGCCTAGACAGGGGGAGGGATCAGCCCCAGCATTTT.

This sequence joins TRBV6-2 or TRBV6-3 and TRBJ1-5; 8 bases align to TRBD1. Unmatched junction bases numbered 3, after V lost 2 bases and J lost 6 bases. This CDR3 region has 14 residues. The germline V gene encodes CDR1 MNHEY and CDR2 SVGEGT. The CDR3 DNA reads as TGTGCCAGCAGTTACGGACAGGGAAGTCAGCCCCAGCATTTT. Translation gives CASSYGQGSQPQHF.

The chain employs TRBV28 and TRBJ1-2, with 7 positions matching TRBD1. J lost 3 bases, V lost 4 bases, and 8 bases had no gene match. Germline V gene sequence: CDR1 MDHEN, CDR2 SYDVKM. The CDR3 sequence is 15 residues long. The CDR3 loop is CASSSSGGGDYGYTF. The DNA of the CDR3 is TGTGCCAGCAGTTCCTCAGGAGGGGGCGACTATGGCTACACCTTC.

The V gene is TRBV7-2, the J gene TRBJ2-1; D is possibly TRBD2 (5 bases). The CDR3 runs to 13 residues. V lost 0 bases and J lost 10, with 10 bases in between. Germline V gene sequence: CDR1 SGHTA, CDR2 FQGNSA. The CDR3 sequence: CASSLALEREQFF. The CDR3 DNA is TGTGCCAGCAGCTTAGCGCTAGAGCGGGAGCAGTTCTTC.

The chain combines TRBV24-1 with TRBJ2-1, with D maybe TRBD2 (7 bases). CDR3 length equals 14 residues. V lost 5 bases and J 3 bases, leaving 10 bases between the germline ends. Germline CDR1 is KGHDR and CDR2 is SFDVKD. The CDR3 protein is CATSGGGDYNEQFF. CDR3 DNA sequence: TGTGCCACCAGTGGAGGGGGGGACTACAATGAGCAGTTCTTC.

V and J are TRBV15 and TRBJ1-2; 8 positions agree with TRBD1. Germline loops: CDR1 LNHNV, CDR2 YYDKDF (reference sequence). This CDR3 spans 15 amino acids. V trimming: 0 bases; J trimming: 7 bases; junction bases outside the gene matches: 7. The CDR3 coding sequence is TGTGCCACCAGCAGAGATTTGGGCCAGGGGGCTGGCTACACCTTC. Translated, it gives CATSRDLGQGAGYTF.

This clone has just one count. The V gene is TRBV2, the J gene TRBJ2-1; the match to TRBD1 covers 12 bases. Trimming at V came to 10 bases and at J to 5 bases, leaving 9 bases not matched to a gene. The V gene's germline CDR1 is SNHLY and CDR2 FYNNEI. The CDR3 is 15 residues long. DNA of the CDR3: TGTGCCAATGCACCCCGGGACAGGGGGCACAATGAGCAGTTCTTC. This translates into CANAPRDRGHNEQFF.

The DNA for the CDR3 is TGTGCCAGCAGGGATGGGACAGGGGATTTCTATGGCTACACCTTC. Residues: CASRDGTGDFYGYTF. This sequence joins TRBV2 and TRBJ1-2; 10 nucleotides match TRBD1. This CDR3 contains 15 residues. The V segment lost 6 bases and the J segment 4 bases; nucleotides outside the gene matches: 8. Germline loops: CDR1 SNHLY, CDR2 FYNNEI. The whole variable domain, remainder taken from reference TRBV2 and TRBJ1-2, is EPEVTQTPSHQVTQMGQEVILRCVPISNHLYFYWYRQILGQKVEFLVSFYNNEISEKSEIFDDQFSVERPDGSNFTLKIRSTKLEDSAMYFCASRDGTGDFYGYTFGSGTRLTVV.